This T cell receptor (beta chain) was captured in a study of blood T cell repertoires in COVID-19. Here immunoSEQ multiplex PCR was the method, and the copy in TCRdb shows in-frame clones only, minus some. This repertoire shows some 150,000 clones, 70% to 85% found once; its top ten account for 0.6% to 0.7%. V was trimmed by 1 base and J by 8 bases, leaving 17 bases between them. CDR1 and CDR2 from the germline V gene are KGHSH and LQKENI. The CDR3 runs to 15 residues. V and J are TRBV18 and TRBJ1-2; possible D gene TRBD1, 5 bases. The receptor was derived from a man aged 55 to 69 with COVID-19, enrolled during active disease. The source material was peripheral blood. CDR3 region: CASSPRVGPGGGYTF. CDR3 nucleotides: TGTGCCAGCTCACCACGCGTGGGACCTGGAGGGGGCTACACCTTC.